The T cell receptor (beta chain) described here comes from a study of neoadjuvant anti-PD-1 for oral cavity cancer listed by TCRdb under 2021. Concerning the study at large: Patients mostly received three to four biweekly doses of nivolumab at 3 mg/kg before curative-intent surgical resection. For patients who did not progress, a fourth nivolumab dose was given around day 43, followed by definitive surgical resection on days 50-56. Responders were defined as patients with complete response, partial response or stable disease by RECIST 1.1; non-responders were defined as patients with progression. A roughly 30% response rate was observed in the parent correlative cohort, in which over nine patients were included. The paper as a whole reports these results and caveats: TCR analyses included only three patients per response group, and the authors called for larger cohorts for validation. Higher pretreatment blood Treg/Th17 ratios correlated with higher pretreatment blood TCRbeta clonality and lower post-treatment tumor TCRbeta clonality. After neoadjuvant nivolumab, significantly higher T cell clonality (Gini index) was found within PBMCs in non-responders than in responders.

Interpreted using the paper, the time point label stands for: after neoadjuvant nivolumab, at surgical resection. None of the patients had received prior systemic or radiation treatment, and all were newly diagnosed with stage II-IVA oral cavity squamous cell carcinoma. The cohort consisted of patients with HPV-negative, locally advanced oral cavity squamous cell carcinoma. No culture maintenance or expansion was done, as the peripheral blood mononuclear cells went straight to analysis. Samples came from a longitudinal correlative study of a single-arm phase II trial of neoadjuvant nivolumab in oral cavity squamous cell carcinoma. Subject-matched pre- and post-treatment PBMCs and tumors from three responders and three non-responders underwent genomic DNA-based TCRbeta sequencing. Peripheral blood mononuclear cells were collected before nivolumab treatment and again after treatment, at the time of surgery. Genomic DNA was isolated from PBMCs using the Maxwell RSC DNA from Cells kit.

For deep sequencing, PBMC libraries mostly used about 490 ng of input genomic DNA, with six replicates for each sample. TCRbeta libraries were prepared with the immunoSEQ hsTCRbeta kit according to the manufacturer's instructions. An Illumina NovaSeq 6000 S4 flow cell was used to sequence the final libraries, which had first been combined to 3 nM. The paper's data handling went like this. The immunoSEQ Analyzer was used for raw data preprocessing and quality control. The analysis was restricted to productive rearrangements, with each unique CDR3 amino acid sequence defining a clonotype. Using the R package tcR, the researchers computed the Gini-Simpson index as their estimate of repertoire clonality. Student's t test was used to compare Gini indices, while Pearson correlation assessed associations with tumor size change. In its TCRdb copy, this immuneACCESS table keeps in-frame sequences only and misses some clones. Where compared with another copy, unresolved V genes explain less than half of these, and the others have no known cause. V and J calls and clone size are those listed in that table; D and trimming were worked out from the DNA. The table for this sample lists roughly 32,000 clones; around four fifths of them were counted only once. Clones ranked in the top ten supply around 3.1% of the sample.

As to this clone: This clone's antigen is unknown. Base-call qualities are not available, and no considerably larger clone is one nucleotide away.

From cysteine to phenylalanine, the CDR3 is 14 amino acids long. CDR3 DNA is the only sequence kept; it has 42 bases, read in frame from the first base. Trimming leaves V shorter by 3 bases and J shorter by 9 bases, with the junction holding 5 bases beyond the gene matches. CDR1 and CDR2, looked up from the germline V gene (reference sequence), are SGHNT and YYREEE. The receptor was derived from a person aged 35-79 years with oral cavity squamous cell carcinoma. The rearrangement combines TRBV5-4 with TRBJ1-6, with 8 middle bases fitting TRBD1. Sequencing used PBMCs, obtained after nivolumab (anti-PD-1) treatment. CDR3 loop: CASSSRTGSSPLHF. The sequenced DNA is TGTGCCAGCAGCTCCCGGACAGGGAGTTCACCCCTCCACTTT.